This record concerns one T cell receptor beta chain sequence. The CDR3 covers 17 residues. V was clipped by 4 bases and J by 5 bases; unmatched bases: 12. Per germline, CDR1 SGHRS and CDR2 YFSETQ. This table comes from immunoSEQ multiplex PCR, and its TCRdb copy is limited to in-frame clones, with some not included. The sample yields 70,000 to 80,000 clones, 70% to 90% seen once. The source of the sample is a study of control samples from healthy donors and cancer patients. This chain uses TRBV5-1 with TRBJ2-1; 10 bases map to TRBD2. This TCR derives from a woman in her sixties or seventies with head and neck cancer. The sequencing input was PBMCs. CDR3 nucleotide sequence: TGCGCCAGCAGCAATAAGCGGGAGGGCCGTTTCCACAATGAGCAGTTCTTC. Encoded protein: CASSNKREGRFHNEQFF.